Given below is one T cell receptor (beta chain) in context. CDR1 is MNHEY and CDR2 is SMNVEV in the germline V gene (reference sequence). V lost 2 bases, J lost 3 bases, and 10 bases lay in between. The CDR3 is 15 residues long. Using immunoSEQ multiplex PCR, the repertoire was profiled, and TCRdb retains in-frame clones only, with some absent. The data show approximately 350,000 clones, with roughly 87% seen just once and 2.5% to 3% held by the top ten. The data originate from a study of blood T cell repertoires in COVID-19. This receptor was obtained from a woman aged 25 to 39 who had recovered from COVID-19. Sequencing input: PBMCs or T cells enriched from blood (not recorded which). The chain carries TRBV27 and TRBJ2-2; TRBD2 might be the D (5 bases). In DNA, the CDR3 is TGTGCCAGCAGTTTAACGGGGTTTGACACCGGGGAGCTGTTTTTT. Residues: CASSLTGFDTGELFF.